A selection of T cell receptor beta chains follows, all from one sample in a study of T cells in Graves' hyperthyroidism and ophthalmopathy. TCRdb redid the calling of the multiplex PCR reads with MiXCR, one entry per CDR3 protein. This sample carries under 450,000 distinct CDR3 sequences, more than 15% of them seen once, and the ten largest clones take 13% to 15%. Sample: blood. These receptors were collected from a woman aged 18-29 years with Graves' hyperthyroidism. CDR3s include the opening cysteine and the closing phenylalanine or tryptophan. Each record gives: D gene, clone size, V gene, J gene, CDR3 DNA, CDR3 protein. D genes are given only for firm matches. Size tells how often a clone was seen (once, few, many) or the class of an expanded clone, and some rows leave it out.

TRBD2	many	TRBV2	TRBJ2-5	TGTGCCAGAACCTTTAGGCGGGGGGCTGGAGAGACCCAGTACTTC	CARTFRRGAGETQYF
TRBD1	-	TRBV5-5	TRBJ2-7	TGTGCCAGCAGCTTCTCCTTTTGGCAGGGGGTATACGAGCAGTACTTC	CASSFSFWQGVYEQYF
-	-	TRBV5-1	TRBJ2-2	TGCGCCAGCAGTTTGGCTGTACACGGAGGTCCCGGGGAGCTGTTTTTT	CASSLAVHGGPGELFF
TRBD1	many	TRBV3-1	TRBJ1-2	TGTGCCAGCAGCCTCGGGACAGGGACGAGGGGCTACACCTTC	CASSLGTGTRGYTF
-	many	TRBV6-1	TRBJ1-2	TGTGCCAGCAGACAACGCCTTGGGGGCGCCGACTATGGCTACACCTTC	CASRQRLGGADYGYTF
TRBD1	-	TRBV7-9	TRBJ1-6	TGTGCCAGCAGCATGGGACAGGGGCCGTCACCCCTCCACTTT	CASSMGQGPSPLHF
-	-	TRBV10-3	TRBJ1-2	TGTGCCGTCTCAAAGGGCGGACGGGGGACCCCCACTCTCTATGGCTACACCTTC	CAVSKGGRGTPTLYGYTF
-	many	TRBV3-1	TRBJ1-1	TGTGCCAGCAGTAGAGGAGCAGTCGTGTCGGGGATGAACACTGAAGCTTTCTTT	CASSRGAVVSGMNTEAFF
TRBD1	many	TRBV2	TRBJ2-3	TGTGCCAGCAGCACCTGGACAGGGGGTCATACTGCTAGCACAGATACGCAGTATTTT	CASSTWTGGHTASTDTQYF
TRBD2	many	TRBV27	TRBJ2-3	TGTGCCAGCAGTTTCATAGCGGGAGGAGCTACAGATACGCAGTATTTT	CASSFIAGGATDTQYF
-	many	TRBV28	TRBJ1-2	TGTGCCAGCAGTTTACGACAGCCGATTATTGGCTACACCTTC	CASSLRQPIIGYTF
-	many	TRBV20-1	TRBJ1-1	TGCAGTGCTAGAGATCGCCCAGGGGAACCTGAAGCTTTCTTT	CSARDRPGEPEAFF
-	few	TRBV12-3/TRBV12-4	TRBJ1-2	TGTGCCAGCAGGGGGGACATTAAAGGTCCTGGCTACACCTTC	CASRGDIKGPGYTF
-	many	TRBV12-3/TRBV12-4	TRBJ1-5	TGTGCCAGCAGTTTATCCTTAGGGGCAGGGCGCAATCAGCCCCAGCATTTT	CASSLSLGAGRNQPQHF
TRBD1	many	TRBV29-1	TRBJ2-2	TGCAGCGTTTCCCAGGGGGCGGGCAACACCGGGGAGCTGTTTTTT	CSVSQGAGNTGELFF
TRBD1	few	TRBV10-3	TRBJ2-2	TGTGCTACCGGGACAGCGACCGGGGAGCTGTTTTTT	CATGTATGELFF
-	many	TRBV24-1	TRBJ2-2	TGTGCCACAAATGGGAACACCGGGGAGCTGTTTTTT	CATNGNTGELFF
-	few	TRBV2	TRBJ2-7	TGTGCCAGCAGTGATATACAGGTGTCCTACGAGCAGTGCTTC	CASSDIQVSYEQCF
TRBD1	many	TRBV6-5	TRBJ1-1	TGTGCCAGCAGTTACGGGACAGTGGGAACTGAAGCTTTCTTT	CASSYGTVGTEAFF
TRBD1	many	TRBV6-5	TRBJ2-2	TGTGCCAGCAGTTACGGGACAGGGGGCACCGGGGAGCTGTTTTTT	CASSYGTGGTGELFF
-	few	TRBV9	TRBJ2-1	TGTGCCAGCAGCGTAGGAACTAGCCGGCCGGGTGAGCAGTTCTTC	CASSVGTSRPGEQFF
-	-	TRBV5-6	TRBJ1-2	TGTGCCAGCAGCTTGGCCTCGACACGGAACTATGGCTACACCTTC	CASSLASTRNYGYTF
TRBD2	-	TRBV3-1	TRBJ2-1	TGTGCCAGCAGCCAGAGAAATCAGCGGGGGGCCTACAATGAGCAGTTCTTC	CASSQRNQRGAYNEQFF
-	many	TRBV28	TRBJ2-1	TGTGCCAGCAGTTTGCTGGGGTCGTACAATGAGCAGTTCTTC	CASSLLGSYNEQFF
-	many	TRBV6-2/TRBV6-3	TRBJ1-5	TGTGCTAGGAGGTGGAGAGGGACCAATCAGCCCCAGCATTTT	CARRWRGTNQPQHF
-	many	TRBV13	TRBJ2-3	TGTGCCAGCAGCTACTCTCAGCGGGTACACACAGATACGCAGTATTTT	CASSYSQRVHTDTQYF
-	many	TRBV28	TRBJ2-7	TGTGCCAGCAGTTTAGGCGGGAACTACGAGCAGTACTTC	CASSLGGNYEQYF
TRBD1	many	TRBV12-3/TRBV12-4	TRBJ1-2	TGTGCCAGCAGTGGGACAGGGGGCATCGGCTATGGCTACACCTTC	CASSGTGGIGYGYTF
TRBD1	-	TRBV4-1	TRBJ2-7	TGCGCCAGCAGCCAGCGAGGACAGGGGTCCTACGAGCAGTACTTC	CASSQRGQGSYEQYF
-	many	TRBV11-3	TRBJ1-1	TGTGCCAGCAGCTTAGGGTGGGACACTGAAGCTTTCTTT	CASSLGWDTEAFF
TRBD2	many	TRBV27	TRBJ2-7	TGTGCCAGCAGTTTAGGTGGCGCTAGCGGGTACTCCTACGAGCAGTACTTC	CASSLGGASGYSYEQYF
-	-	TRBV19	TRBJ1-2	TGTGCCAGTAGATCATTGGGGCCCTATGGCTACACCTTC	CASRSLGPYGYTF
-	few	TRBV5-6	TRBJ2-1	TGTGCCAGCAGCCGGGGCTCGATCGAGCAGTTCTTC	CASSRGSIEQFF
-	-	TRBV6-1	TRBJ2-6	TGTGCCAGCAGGCCTGATACAGGGCACTCTGGGGCCAACGTCCTGACTTTC	CASRPDTGHSGANVLTF
-	many	TRBV6-1	TRBJ1-1	TGTGCCAGCAGTTCGTCGGGTGAGTACACTGAAGCTTTCTTT	CASSSSGEYTEAFF
-	few	TRBV4-1	TRBJ1-5	TGCGCCAGCAGCCAAATGGGGGGACTTCAGCCCCAGCATTTT	CASSQMGGLQPQHF
-	many	TRBV7-8	TRBJ1-2	TGTGCCAGCAGCTTAGCGAGGGTTAACTATGGCTACACCTTC	CASSLARVNYGYTF
TRBD1	-	TRBV10-3	TRBJ2-1	TGTGCCATCAGGCTGGGGACAGCCGGAGACAATGAGCAGTTCTTC	CAIRLGTAGDNEQFF
-	many	TRBV12-3/TRBV12-4	TRBJ1-2	TGTGCCAGCACCCCCCCGGGAGTCGACTATGGCTACACCTTC	CASTPPGVDYGYTF
TRBD2	many	TRBV7-6	TRBJ2-1	TGTGCCAGCAGCTCCACCGGGACTAGCGGGGGGGCGGGCGAGCAGTTCTTC	CASSSTGTSGGAGEQFF
-	-	TRBV19	TRBJ2-7	TGTGCCAGTAGTGGAGGGGGACCCCCGGGGGAGCAGTACTTC	CASSGGGPPGEQYF
-	few	TRBV20-1	TRBJ2-1	TGCAGTGCCGACACCGGGGCCCTACTGGAGGAGCAGTTCTTC	CSADTGALLEEQFF
TRBD2	many	TRBV27	TRBJ2-1	TGTGCCAGCAGTTTAACCCCAATAGCGGGGGTTTACGATGAGCAGTTCTTC	CASSLTPIAGVYDEQFF
TRBD2	many	TRBV7-8	TRBJ2-1	TGTGCCAGCAGCTCATGGACTAGCGGGAGATCCGGCTCCTACAATGAGCAGTTCTTC	CASSSWTSGRSGSYNEQFF
-	few	TRBV20-1	TRBJ2-2	TGCAGTGCTAGTGGTTACGGGGCCGTGAACACCGGGGAGCTGTTTTTT	CSASGYGAVNTGELFF
-	few	TRBV15	TRBJ1-4	TGTGCCACCAGCGACGCCCTAGGGGGGGTATATGAAAAACTGTTTTTT	CATSDALGGVYEKLFF
-	-	TRBV20-1	TRBJ1-2	TGCAGTGTTAGGGGCAGCTATGGCTACACCTTC	CSVRGSYGYTF